This T cell receptor (beta chain) was obtained from a study of cytomegalovirus exposure and HLA in healthy donors. Details on this clone: Its cognate antigen is unknown.

The PCR used 60 Vbeta and 13 Jbeta primers. Measured with immunoSEQ multiplex PCR; TCRdb has only the in-frame clones, and not every one. Of around 150,000 clones detected, 82% appear once; the ten largest clones hold about 1.6%. The CDR3 extends over 15 amino acids. Trimming took 1 base from V and 3 from J; bases not matched to a gene: 3. CDR1 and CDR2 (germline): SGHNT, YENEEA. Whole-study findings and limits: Association of a missense DCLRE1C variant with TCR beta V- and J-gene trimming was reported in a later analysis.

The sample taken for sequencing was PBMCs. The clonotype comes from a girl aged 10 to 17 in good health and CMV-seropositive. The V and J genes are TRBV11-3 and TRBJ1-3; TRBD1 agrees at 7 bases. CDR3 nucleotide sequence: TGTGCCAGCAGCTTAGCCGGGGACAGTGGAAACACCATATATTTT. This translates into CASSLAGDSGNTIYF.